This TCR beta chain is drawn from a study of human T cells and chemical hapten exposure. Library preparation tagged each individual cDNA molecule with a unique molecular identifier. TCRdb fed the RACE reads into MiXCR, producing one record per CDR3 protein. The table lists about 77,000 distinct CDR3 sequences, 11% to 15% of them singletons, with roughly 4.5% in the top ten. The time point was: pre-sensitization, week 0. Treatment described: therapeutic diphenylcyclopropenone sensitization with weekly scalp DPC. It was from unfractionated whole blood that total RNA was extracted. The CDR3 is 14 amino acids. V was trimmed by 5 bases and J by 5 bases, leaving 15 bases between them. Per germline, CDR1 MNHNY and CDR2 SVGAGI (reference sequence).

The source material was whole blood, sampled in connection with sensitization to the hapten diphenylcyclopropenone (DPC). This clonotype originated in a woman between 45 and 65 years old with alopecia areata. Some clones in this sample may be carry-over from other donors' samples. J is TRBJ1-1 and V is TRBV6-6; D may be TRBD1 (6 bases). The CDR3 bases are TGTGCCAGCAGTCTACAGGGCGAAAAAACTGAAGCTTTCTTT. Translating gives CASSLQGEKTEAFF.